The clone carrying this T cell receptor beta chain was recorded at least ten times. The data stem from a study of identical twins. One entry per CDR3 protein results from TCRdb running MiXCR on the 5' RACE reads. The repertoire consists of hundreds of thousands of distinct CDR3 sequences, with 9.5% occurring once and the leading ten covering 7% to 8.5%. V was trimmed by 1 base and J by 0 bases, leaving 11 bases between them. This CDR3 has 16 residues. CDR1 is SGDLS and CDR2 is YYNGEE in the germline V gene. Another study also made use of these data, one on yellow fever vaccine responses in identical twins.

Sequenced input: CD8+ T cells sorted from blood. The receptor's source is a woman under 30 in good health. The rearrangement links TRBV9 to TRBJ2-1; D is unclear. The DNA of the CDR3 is TGTGCCAGCAGCGTATGGCAGGTTAACTCCTACAATGAGCAGTTCTTC. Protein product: CASSVWQVNSYNEQFF.